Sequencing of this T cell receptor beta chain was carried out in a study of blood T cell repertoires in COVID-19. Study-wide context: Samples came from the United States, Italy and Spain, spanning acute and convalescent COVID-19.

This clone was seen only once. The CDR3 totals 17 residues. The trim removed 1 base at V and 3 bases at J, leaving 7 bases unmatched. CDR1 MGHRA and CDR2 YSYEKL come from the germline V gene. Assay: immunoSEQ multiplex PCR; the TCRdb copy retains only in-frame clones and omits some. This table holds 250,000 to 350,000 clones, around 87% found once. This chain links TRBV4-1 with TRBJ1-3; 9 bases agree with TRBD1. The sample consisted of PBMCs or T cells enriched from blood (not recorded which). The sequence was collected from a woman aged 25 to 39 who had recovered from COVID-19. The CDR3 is CASSQGKQGAVGNTIYF. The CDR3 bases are TGCGCCAGCAGCCAAGGGAAACAGGGGGCGGTTGGAAACACCATATATTTT.